The 15 T cell receptor beta chains below all came from one sample that was sequenced in a study of cytomegalovirus exposure and HLA in healthy donors. PCR involved 60 Vbeta and 13 Jbeta primers. Generated by immunoSEQ multiplex PCR, the TCRdb table keeps only in-frame clones and is missing some. The repertoire holds 150,000 to 200,000 clones, with about 77% as singletons. The sample consisted of PBMCs. These receptors came from a male donor in good health and CMV-seropositive.

The chain joins TRBV6-1 to TRBJ1-6, with a possible D match to TRBD1 (6 bases). Trimming took off 6 bases at V and 10 bases at J, with 13 bases between the two ends. Germline V lookup: CDR1 MNHNS, CDR2 SASEGT. This CDR3 contains 13 residues. The CDR3 sequence: CASRDSETSPLHF. The CDR3 DNA reads as TGTGCCAGCAGGGACAGCGAGACCTCACCCCTCCACTTT.

The count of this clone is one. The chain employs TRBV18 and TRBJ1-5; TRBD1 aligns across 7 bases. V gave up 2 bases and J gave up 0 bases; unmatched junction bases: 13. The CDR3 loop spans 19 amino acids. Germline CDR1 and CDR2: KGHSH and LQKENI. The CDR3 bases are TGTGCCAGCTCACCAATGGTCGGGGACAGACCGTATAGCAATCAGCCCCAGCATTTT. Translated: CASSPMVGDRPYSNQPQHF. The full variable domain, its missing parts supplied by reference TRBV18 and TRBJ1-5, is NAGVMQNPRHLVRRRGQEARLRCSPMKGHSHVYWYRQLPEEGLKFMVYLQKENIIDESGMPKERFSAEFPKEGPSILRIQQVVRGDSAAYFCASSPMVGDRPYSNQPQHFGDGTRLSIL.

The chain couples TRBV2 to TRBJ1-4, with a weak D call TRBD1 (5 bases). Germline V CDR1 and CDR2: SNHLY, FYNNEI. This CDR3 comprises 14 residues. The germline V and J ends were trimmed by 6 bases and 8 bases, with 16 bases remaining between them. For the CDR3, the DNA is TGTGCCAGCAGGGGGCGGGGTGTGGACGAAAAACTGTTTTTT. Amino acids: CASRGRGVDEKLFF. Together with reference TRBV2 and TRBJ1-4, the CDR3 gives the full variable domain: EPEVTQTPSHQVTQMGQEVILRCVPISNHLYFYWYRQILGQKVEFLVSFYNNEISEKSEIFDDQFSVERPDGSNFTLKIRSTKLEDSAMYFCASRGRGVDEKLFFGSGTQLSVL.

CDR3 sequence reads: CASSNRPGQRNTEAFF. The CDR3 region has the DNA TGTGCCAGCAGCAATCGGCCGGGACAGAGGAACACTGAAGCTTTCTTT. The chain is built from TRBV5-6 and TRBJ1-1; TRBD1 agrees at 7 bases. The CDR3 runs to 16 residues. Germline CDR1 is SGHDT and CDR2 is YYEEEE. V dropped 4 bases and J dropped 1; count of bases not matched to a gene: 10.

With respect to this clone: Other DNA sequences in the same sample also yield this CDR3. V is TRBV30 and J is TRBJ1-3; D is unclear. The germline V gene encodes CDR1 GTSNPN and CDR2 SVGIG (reference sequence). V lost 6 bases and J lost 0, with 9 bases in between. The CDR3 has 13 amino acids. The CDR3 protein is CACAGNSGNTIYF. The CDR3 DNA reads TGTGCCTGTGCCGGGAACTCTGGAAACACCATATATTTT. Filled out from reference TRBV30 and TRBJ1-3, the complete variable domain reads SQTIHQWPATLVQPVGSPLSLECTVEGTSNPNLYWYRQAAGRGLQLLFYSVGIGQISSEVPQNLSASRPQDRQFILSSKKLLLSDSGFYLCACAGNSGNTIYFGEGSWLTVV.

Only a few counts were recorded for this clone. V usage is TRBV30 and J usage is TRBJ2-2; 7 nucleotides agree with TRBD1. Trimming took 3 bases from V and 2 from J; bases not matched to a gene: 3. CDR1 is GTSNPN, CDR2 SVGIG, per germline (reference sequence). The CDR3 extends over 14 amino acids. The CDR3 DNA sequence: TGTGCCTGGAGAGGGACAGTAAACACCGGGGAGCTGTTTTTT. Its translation is CAWRGTVNTGELFF.

The chain joins TRBV9 to TRBJ2-7, with a weak D call TRBD1 (6 bases). The CDR3 runs to 14 residues. The V and J ends lost 0 bases and 3 bases respectively, with 10 bases between them. Per germline, CDR1 SGDLS and CDR2 YYNGEE. This CDR3 is CASSVAVQGYEQYF. The DNA of the CDR3 is TGTGCCAGCAGCGTAGCTGTACAGGGCTACGAGCAGTACTTC. Complete variable domain (other parts from reference TRBV9 and TRBJ2-7): DSGVTQTPKHLITATGQRVTLRCSPRSGDLSVYWYQQSLDQGLQFLIQYYNGEERAKGNILERFSAQQFPDLHSELNLSSLELGDSALYFCASSVAVQGYEQYFGPGTRLTVT.

The chain carries TRBV6-4 and TRBJ2-1; TRBD2 matches 13 bases. V trimming: 4 bases; J trimming: 8 bases; junction bases outside the gene matches: 2. CDR1 is MRHNA, CDR2 SNTAGT, per germline. The CDR3 totals 14 residues. The CDR3 DNA reads TGTGCCAGCAGTGGGACTAGCGGGGGAGATGAGCAGTTCTTC. Residues: CASSGTSGGDEQFF.

J is TRBJ1-1 and V is TRBV15, with D perhaps matching TRBD1 (5 bases). Germline V gene data show CDR1 as LNHNV and CDR2 as YYDKDF (reference sequence). V lost 3 bases to trimming and J lost 4 bases, with 15 bases between them. This CDR3 comprises 15 residues. This chain's CDR3 is CATSSRRQPPTEAFF. The CDR3 DNA is TGTGCCACCAGCAGCCGCCGACAGCCTCCCACTGAAGCTTTCTTT.

V is TRBV30 and J is TRBJ1-1; D possibly corresponds to TRBD1 (6 bases). Germline V gene lookup returns CDR1 GTSNPN and CDR2 SVGIG (reference sequence). The CDR3 covers 14 residues. The V and J ends lost 2 bases and 1 base respectively, with 11 bases between them. For the CDR3, the DNA is TGTGCCTGGAGTTTTACAGGGTGGAACACTGAAGCTTTCTTT. Translating it yields CAWSFTGWNTEAFF.

Concerning this clone: A read error may account for a junction end that differs from germline. The V gene is TRBV5-6, the J gene TRBJ2-5; tentatively, D is TRBD2 (6 bases). CDR3 length: 15 residues. The germline CDR1 and CDR2 sequences are SGHDT and YYEEEE. CDR3 DNA: TGTGCCAGCAGCTCGACTAGAAGGAACCACGAGACCCAGTACTTC. Amino acid sequence: CASSSTRRNHETQYF.

The rearrangement uses TRBV6-6 and TRBJ1-6, with D possibly being TRBD1 (5 bases). The V and J ends lost 2 bases and 3 bases respectively, with 11 bases between them. The CDR3 covers 16 residues. Looked up from germline, CDR1 is MNHNY and CDR2 is SVGAGI (reference sequence). This CDR3 is CASSYAREGYNSPLHF. The CDR3 region has the DNA TGTGCCAGCAGTTACGCCAGGGAAGGCTATAATTCACCCCTCCACTTT.

This clone occurred once. The chain employs TRBV11-3 and TRBJ2-3, with D possibly being TRBD2 (7 bases). Deletions cut 6 bases from V and 3 bases from J, with 13 bases between. Germline V CDR1 and CDR2: SGHNT, YENEEA. The CDR3 is made up of 14 amino acids. CDR3 sequence (DNA): TGTGCCAGCAGAGGGGGGGGAGGGACAGATACGCAGTATTTT. Its translation is CASRGGGGTDTQYF.

The CDR3, as DNA: TGTGCCAGCAGCTTTCCGGGGTCGAGCTCCTACGAGCAGTACTTC. This sequence encodes CASSFPGSSSYEQYF. The genes are TRBV5-6 and TRBJ2-7; D may be TRBD2 (5 bases). CDR1 is SGHDT and CDR2 is YYEEEE in the germline V gene. The CDR3 covers 15 residues. V shed 2 bases and J shed 0 bases, with 12 bases lying between them. The whole variable domain, filled in from reference TRBV5-6 and TRBJ2-7, reads DAGVTQSPTHLIKTRGQQVTLRCSPKSGHDTVSWYQQALGQGPQFIFQYYEEEERQRGNFPDRFSGHQFPNYSSELNVNALLLGDSALYLCASSFPGSSSYEQYFGPGTRLTVT.

The gene calls are TRBV5-4 and TRBJ2-3; 15 positions match TRBD2. CDR3 length equals 18 residues. J lost 0 bases, V lost 1 base, and 3 bases had no gene match. Germline V gene lookup returns CDR1 SGHNT and CDR2 YYREEE (reference sequence). Written as DNA, the CDR3 is TGTGCCAGCAGCTTGATAGGACTAGCGGGGGGGAGCACAGATACGCAGTATTTT. This gives the protein CASSLIGLAGGSTDTQYF.